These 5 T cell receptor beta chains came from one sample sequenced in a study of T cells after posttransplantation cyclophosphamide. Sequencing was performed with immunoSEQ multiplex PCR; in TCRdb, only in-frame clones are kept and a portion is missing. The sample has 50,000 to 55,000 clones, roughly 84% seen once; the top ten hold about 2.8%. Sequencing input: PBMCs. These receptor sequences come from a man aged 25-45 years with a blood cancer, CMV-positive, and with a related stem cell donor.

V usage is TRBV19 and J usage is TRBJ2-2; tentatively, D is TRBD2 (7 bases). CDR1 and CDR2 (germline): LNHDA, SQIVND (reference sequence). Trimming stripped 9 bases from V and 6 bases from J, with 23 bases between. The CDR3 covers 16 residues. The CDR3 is CASEITSEGGAGELFF. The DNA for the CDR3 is TGTGCCAGCGAGATCACTTCTGAGGGGGGGGCCGGGGAGCTGTTTTTT.

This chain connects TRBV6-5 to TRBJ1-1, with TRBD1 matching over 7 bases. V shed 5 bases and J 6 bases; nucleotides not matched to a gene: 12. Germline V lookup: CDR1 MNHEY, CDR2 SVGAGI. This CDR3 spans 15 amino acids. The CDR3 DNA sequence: TGTGCCAGCAGTACCATATCAACAGGGGATCCTGAAGCTTTCTTT. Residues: CASSTISTGDPEAFF.

CDR3 in DNA: TGCAGCGTCGGACGCGGGGTCGGTAGCACAGATACGCAGTATTTT. This encodes CSVGRGVGSTDTQYF. V and J are TRBV29-1 and TRBJ2-3; tentative D call: TRBD2 (6 bases). Looked up from germline, CDR1 is SQVTM and CDR2 is ANQGSEA. The germline V and J ends were trimmed by 6 bases and 0 bases, with 16 bases remaining between them. This CDR3 is built from 15 residues.

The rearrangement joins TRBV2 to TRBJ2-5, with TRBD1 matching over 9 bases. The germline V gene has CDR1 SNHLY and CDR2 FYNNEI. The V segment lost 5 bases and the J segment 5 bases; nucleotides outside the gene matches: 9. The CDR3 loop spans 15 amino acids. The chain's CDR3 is CASSLQGAYGETQYF. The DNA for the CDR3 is TGTGCCAGCAGTTTACAGGGGGCGTACGGGGAGACCCAGTACTTC.

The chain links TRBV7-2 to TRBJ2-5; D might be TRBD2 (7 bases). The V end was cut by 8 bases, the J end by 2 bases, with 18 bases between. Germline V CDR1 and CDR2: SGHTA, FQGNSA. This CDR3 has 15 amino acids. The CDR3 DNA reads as TGTGCCAGCGTCCTTGGGGGGGCTCTACAAGAGACCCAGTACTTC. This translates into CASVLGGALQETQYF.